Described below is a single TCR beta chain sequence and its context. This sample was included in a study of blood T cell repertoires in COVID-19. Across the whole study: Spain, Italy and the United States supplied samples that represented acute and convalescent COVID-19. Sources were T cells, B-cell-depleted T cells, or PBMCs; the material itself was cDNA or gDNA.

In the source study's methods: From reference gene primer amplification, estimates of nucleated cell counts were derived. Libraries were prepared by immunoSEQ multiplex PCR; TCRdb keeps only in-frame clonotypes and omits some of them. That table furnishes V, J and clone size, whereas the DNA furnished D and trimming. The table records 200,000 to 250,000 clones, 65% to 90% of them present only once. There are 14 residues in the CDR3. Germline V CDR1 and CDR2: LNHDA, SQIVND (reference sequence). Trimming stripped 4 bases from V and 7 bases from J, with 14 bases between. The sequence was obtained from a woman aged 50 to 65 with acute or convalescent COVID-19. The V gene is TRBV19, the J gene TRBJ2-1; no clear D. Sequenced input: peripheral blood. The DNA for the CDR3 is TGTGCCAGTAGTACACCCCTAGTTTATAATGAGCAGTTCTTC. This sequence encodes CASSTPLVYNEQFF.